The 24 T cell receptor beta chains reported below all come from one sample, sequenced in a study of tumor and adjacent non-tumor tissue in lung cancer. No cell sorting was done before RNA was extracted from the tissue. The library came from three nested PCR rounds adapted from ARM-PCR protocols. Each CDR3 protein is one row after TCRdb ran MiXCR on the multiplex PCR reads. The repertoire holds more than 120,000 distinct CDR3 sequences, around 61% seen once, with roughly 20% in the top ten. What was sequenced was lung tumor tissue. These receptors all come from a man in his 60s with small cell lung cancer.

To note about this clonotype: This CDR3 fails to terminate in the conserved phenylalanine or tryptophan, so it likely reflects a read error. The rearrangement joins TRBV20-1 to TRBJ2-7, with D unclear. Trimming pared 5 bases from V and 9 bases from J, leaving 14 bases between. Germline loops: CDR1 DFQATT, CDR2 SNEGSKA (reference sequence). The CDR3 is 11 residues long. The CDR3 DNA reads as TGCAGTGCTTCTCCAGGTAACGGGCAGTACGCC. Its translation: CSASPGNGQYA.

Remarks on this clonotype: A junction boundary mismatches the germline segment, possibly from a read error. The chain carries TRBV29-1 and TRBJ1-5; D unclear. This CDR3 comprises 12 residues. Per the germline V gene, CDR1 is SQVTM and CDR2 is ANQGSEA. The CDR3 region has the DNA TGCAGCGTTCGGATTCCCAATCAGCCCCAATATTTT. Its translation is CSVRIPNQPQYF. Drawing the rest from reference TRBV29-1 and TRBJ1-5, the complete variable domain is SAVISQKPSRDICQRGTSLTIQCQVDSQVTMMFWYRQQPGQSLTLIATANQGSEATYESGFVIDKFPISRPNLTFSTLTVSNMSPEDSSIYLCSVRIPNQPQYFGDGTRLSIL.

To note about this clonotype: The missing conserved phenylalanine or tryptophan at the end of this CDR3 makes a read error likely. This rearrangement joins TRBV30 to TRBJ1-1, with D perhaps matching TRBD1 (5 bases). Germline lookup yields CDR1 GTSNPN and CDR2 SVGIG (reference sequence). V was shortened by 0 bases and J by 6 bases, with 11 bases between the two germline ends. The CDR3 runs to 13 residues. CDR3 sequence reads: CAWSVPGVPEAFY. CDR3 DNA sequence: TGTGCCTGGAGTGTACCGGGGGTACCTGAAGCTTTCTAT.

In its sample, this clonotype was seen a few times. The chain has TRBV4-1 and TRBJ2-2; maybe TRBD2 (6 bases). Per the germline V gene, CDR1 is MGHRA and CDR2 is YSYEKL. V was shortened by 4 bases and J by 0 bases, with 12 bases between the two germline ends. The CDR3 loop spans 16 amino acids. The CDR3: CASSRLAGTNTGELFF. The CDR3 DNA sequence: TGCGCCAGCAGCCGTCTTGCGGGGACGAACACCGGGGAGCTGTTTTTT.

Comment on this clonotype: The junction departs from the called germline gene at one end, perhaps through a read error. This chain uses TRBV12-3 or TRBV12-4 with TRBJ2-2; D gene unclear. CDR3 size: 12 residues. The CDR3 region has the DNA TGTGCCGGCAGAATGTACAGCGGGGAGCTGTTTTTT. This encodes CAGRMYSGELFF.

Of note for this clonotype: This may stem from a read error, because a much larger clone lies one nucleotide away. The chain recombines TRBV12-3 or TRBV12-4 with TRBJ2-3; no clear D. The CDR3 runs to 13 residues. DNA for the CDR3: TGTGCCAGCAGTTTAGCTGGGGTAGATATGCAGTATTTT. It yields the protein CASSLAGVDMQYF.

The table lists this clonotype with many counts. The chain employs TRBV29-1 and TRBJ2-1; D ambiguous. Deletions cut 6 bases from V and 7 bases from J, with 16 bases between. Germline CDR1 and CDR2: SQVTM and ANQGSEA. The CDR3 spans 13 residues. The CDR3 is CSVNARNTNEQFF. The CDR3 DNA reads TGCAGCGTAAATGCCAGGAACACGAATGAGCAGTTCTTC.

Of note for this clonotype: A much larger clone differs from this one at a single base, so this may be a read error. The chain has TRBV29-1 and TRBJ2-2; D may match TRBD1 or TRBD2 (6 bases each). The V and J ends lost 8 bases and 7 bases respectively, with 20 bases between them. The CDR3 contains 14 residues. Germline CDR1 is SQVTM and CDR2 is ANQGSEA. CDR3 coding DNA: TGCAGCATTTCTTCGGCTAGGGGGGTCGGGGAGCTGTTTTTT. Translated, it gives CSISSARGVGELFF.

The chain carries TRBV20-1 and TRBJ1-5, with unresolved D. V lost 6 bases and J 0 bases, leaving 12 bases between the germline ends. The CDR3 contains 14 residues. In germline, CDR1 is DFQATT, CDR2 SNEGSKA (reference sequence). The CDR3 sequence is CSATDGDSNQPQHF. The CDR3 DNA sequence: TGCAGTGCCACGGACGGAGATAGCAATCAGCCCCAGCATTTT.

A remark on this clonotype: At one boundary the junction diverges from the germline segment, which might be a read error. CDR3 in amino acids: CASTFRWRNTEGFF. For the CDR3, the DNA is TGTGCCAGCACCTTTAGGTGGAGGAACACTGAAGGTTTCTTT. The chain recombines TRBV6-6 with TRBJ1-1; no reliable D call. The CDR3 spans 14 residues. Germline assignment: CDR1 MNHNY and CDR2 SVGAGI (reference sequence).

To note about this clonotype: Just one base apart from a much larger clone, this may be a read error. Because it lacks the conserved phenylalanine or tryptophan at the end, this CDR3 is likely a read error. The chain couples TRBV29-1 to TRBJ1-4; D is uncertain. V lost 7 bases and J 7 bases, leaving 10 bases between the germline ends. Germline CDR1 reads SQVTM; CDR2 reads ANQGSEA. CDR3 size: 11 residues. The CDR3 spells CSAAFTEKLFL. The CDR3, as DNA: TGCAGCGCCGCGTTTACTGAAAAACTGTTTTTA.

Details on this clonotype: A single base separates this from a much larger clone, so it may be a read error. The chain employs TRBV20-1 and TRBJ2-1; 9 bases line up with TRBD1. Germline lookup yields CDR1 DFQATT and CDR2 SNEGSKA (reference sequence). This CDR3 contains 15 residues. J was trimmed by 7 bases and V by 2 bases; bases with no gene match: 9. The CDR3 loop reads CSARPGTGFHNEQFF. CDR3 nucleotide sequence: TGCAGTGCTAGACCCGGGACAGGGTTTCATAATGAGCAGTTCTTC.

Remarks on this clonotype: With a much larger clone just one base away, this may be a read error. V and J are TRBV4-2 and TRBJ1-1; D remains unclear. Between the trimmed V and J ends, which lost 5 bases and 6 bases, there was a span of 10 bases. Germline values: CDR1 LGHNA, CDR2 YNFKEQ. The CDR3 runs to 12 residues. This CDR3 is CASSNRDAEAFF. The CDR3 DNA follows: TGTGCCAGCAGCAATCGAGACGCTGAAGCTTTCTTT.

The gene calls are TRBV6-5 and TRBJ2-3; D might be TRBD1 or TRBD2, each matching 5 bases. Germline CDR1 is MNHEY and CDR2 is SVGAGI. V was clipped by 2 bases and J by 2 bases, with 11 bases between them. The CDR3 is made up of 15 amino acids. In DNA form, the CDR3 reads TGTGCCAGCAGTTACGGGGGAGCGGACACAGATACGCAGTATTTT. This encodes CASSYGGADTDTQYF.

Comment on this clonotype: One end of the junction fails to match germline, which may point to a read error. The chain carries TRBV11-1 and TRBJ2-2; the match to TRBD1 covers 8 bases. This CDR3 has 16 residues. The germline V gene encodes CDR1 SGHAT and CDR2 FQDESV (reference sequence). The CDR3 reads CTSSFPDRVDTGELFF. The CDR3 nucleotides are TGTACCAGCAGCTTCCCGGACAGGGTAGACACAGGGGAGCTGTTTTTC.

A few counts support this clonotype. In nucleotides, the CDR3 is TGTGCCAGCAGCCCCGGGGGGGGGCGAGACACTGAAGCTTTCTTT. Its translation is CASSPGGGRDTEAFF. The genes are TRBV6-6 and TRBJ1-1, with a possible D match to TRBD1 (6 bases). Germline CDR1 reads MNHNY; CDR2 reads SVGAGI (reference sequence). Between the trimmed V and J ends, which lost 6 bases and 3 bases, there was a span of 17 bases. The CDR3 spans 15 residues.

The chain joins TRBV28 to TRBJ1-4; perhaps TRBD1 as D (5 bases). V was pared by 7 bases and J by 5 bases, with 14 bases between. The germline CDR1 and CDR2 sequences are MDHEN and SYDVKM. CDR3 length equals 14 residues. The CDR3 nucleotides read TGTGCCAGCATTCCATCCGGGGCCAATGAAAAACTGTTTTTT. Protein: CASIPSGANEKLFF.

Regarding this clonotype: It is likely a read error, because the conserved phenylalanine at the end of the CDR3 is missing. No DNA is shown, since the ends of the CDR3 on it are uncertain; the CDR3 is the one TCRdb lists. CDR3 protein: CSANILEGTHYL. The chain recombines TRBV20-1 with TRBJ2-3; the DNA was not used to check the table's D call, TRBD2. The CDR3 spans 12 residues, counting both ends. Per the germline V gene, CDR1 is DFQATT and CDR2 is SNEGSKA (reference sequence).

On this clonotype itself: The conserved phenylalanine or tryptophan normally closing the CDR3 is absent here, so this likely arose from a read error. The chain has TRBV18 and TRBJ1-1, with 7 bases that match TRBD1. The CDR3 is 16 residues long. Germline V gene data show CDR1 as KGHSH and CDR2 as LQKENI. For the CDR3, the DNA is TGTGTCAGCTCACCAAGGATAGGCGAGGGGGCCACTGAAGCTTTCGTT. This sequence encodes CVSSPRIGEGATEAFV.

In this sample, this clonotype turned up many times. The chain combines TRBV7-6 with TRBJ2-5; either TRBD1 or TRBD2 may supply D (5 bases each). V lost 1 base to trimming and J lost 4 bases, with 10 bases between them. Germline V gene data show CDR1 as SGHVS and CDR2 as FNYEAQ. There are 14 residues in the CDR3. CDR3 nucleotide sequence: TGTGCCAGCAGCTTAGGAGGGGCACGAGAGACCCAGTACTTC. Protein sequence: CASSLGGARETQYF.

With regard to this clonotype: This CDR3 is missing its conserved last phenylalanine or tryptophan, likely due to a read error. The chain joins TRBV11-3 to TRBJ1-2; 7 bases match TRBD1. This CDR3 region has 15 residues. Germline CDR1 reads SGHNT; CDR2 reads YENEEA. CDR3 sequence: CASSFSDRPNYGYTL. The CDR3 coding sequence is TGTGCCAGCAGCTTCTCGGACAGGCCTAACTATGGGTACACCTTA.

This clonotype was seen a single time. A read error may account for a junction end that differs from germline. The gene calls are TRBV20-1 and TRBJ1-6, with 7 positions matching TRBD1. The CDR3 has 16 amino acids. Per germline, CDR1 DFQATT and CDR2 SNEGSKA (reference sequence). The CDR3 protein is CSAAETGTVGFSPLHF. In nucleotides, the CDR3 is TGCAGTGCTGCCGAGACCGGGACAGTGGGATTTTCACCACTCCACTTT.

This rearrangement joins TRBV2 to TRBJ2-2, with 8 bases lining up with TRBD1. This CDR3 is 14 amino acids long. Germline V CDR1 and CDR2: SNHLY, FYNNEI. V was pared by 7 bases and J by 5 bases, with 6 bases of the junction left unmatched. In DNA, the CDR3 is TGTGCCAGCACCCGGACAGGGAGGACCGGGGAGCTGTTTTTT. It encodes CASTRTGRTGELFF.

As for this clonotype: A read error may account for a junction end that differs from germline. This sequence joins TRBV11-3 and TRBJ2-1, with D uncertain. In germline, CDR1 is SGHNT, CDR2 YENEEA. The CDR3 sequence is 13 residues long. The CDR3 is CPSSYLSGDEQWF. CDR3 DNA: TGTCCCAGCAGCTATCTATCGGGCGATGAGCAGTGGTTT.